Here is one TCR beta chain with its context. Its target is not known. It was patients with CD8+CD57+ cell expansion by flow cytometry who were chosen for sequencing. Severe acquired aplastic anemia was present in all patients. Prior therapy had not been administered to any patient at the time of blood sampling. Genomic DNA provided the template from which TCR beta VDJ and CDR3 profiles were obtained. MiXCR was run by TCRdb on the reads, yielding one entry per CDR3 protein. The repertoire holds roughly 80,000 distinct CDR3 sequences, with around 70% as singletons. The sample belongs to a study of CD8+CD57+ T cells in acquired aplastic anemia. Study at large: Sorted CD4+ plus CD8+ cells gave DNA averaging about 3 ug.

Study outcomes and limitations: Patients and controls shared twenty-nine CD8+ CDR3 sequences, which appeared highly expressed in patients and within their immunodominant clones.

Germline V CDR1 and CDR2: SNHLY, FYNNEI. CDR3 length: 12 residues. Sequencing was carried out using sorted CD4+, CD8+, or CD8+CD57+ T cells (not recorded which) from PBMCs. The chain has TRBV2 and TRBJ2-7; D not resolved. The sequence derives from a human donor with aplastic anemia. CDR3 nucleotide sequence: TGTGCTATAAGTAGCTTTTCCTACGAGCAGTACTTC. Residues: CAISSFSYEQYF.